This T cell receptor (beta chain) originates from a study of regulatory dendritic cells for organ transplantation. Across the whole study: Regulatory dendritic cells were monocyte-derived, receiving vitamin D3 on days 0 and 4 and IL-10 on day 4.

Germline V lookup: CDR1 SGHTS, CDR2 YDEGEE. The CDR3 covers 12 residues. V lost 7 bases and J 5 bases, leaving 11 bases between the germline ends. Overall study results and limits: Memory CD8+ clonal expansion seemed more limited with regulatory than mature dendritic cells.

Assay used: immunoSEQ multiplex PCR; TCRdb lists only in-frame clones, some missing. The table lists some 10,000 clones, around 80% of them singletons. Sorted subsets were CFSE-labeled and cultured approximately 5 days with allogeneic dendritic cells. With regard to this clone: Its cognate antigen is unknown.

Material: memory CD4+ T cells from blood cultured with dendritic cells. The subset: CD45RO+ memory T cells. The chain joins TRBV5-8 to TRBJ2-3; D is possibly TRBD2 (5 bases). The clonotype was recovered from a human donor in good health. The CDR3 loop is CASGPGEDTQYF. CDR3 coding DNA: TGTGCCAGCGGGCCCGGGGAAGATACGCAGTATTTT.